The 10 T cell receptor beta chains listed next were all sequenced from one sample in a study of cytomegalovirus exposure and HLA in healthy donors. Measured with immunoSEQ multiplex PCR; TCRdb has only the in-frame clones, and not every one. The table has about 73,000 clones, roughly 95% seen once. The sample taken for sequencing was PBMCs. These receptors were obtained from a man between 18 and 29 years old in good health and CMV-seronegative.

The V and J genes are TRBV7-8 and TRBJ2-1; the D gene is possibly TRBD2 (6 bases). This CDR3 contains 15 residues. Germline CDR1 is SGHVS and CDR2 is FQNEAQ. Deletions cut 5 bases from V and 1 base from J, with 12 bases between. This chain's CDR3 is CASSPAGRSYNEQFF. The CDR3 DNA reads as TGTGCCAGCAGCCCCGCGGGGAGGTCCTACAATGAGCAGTTCTTC.

The V and J genes are TRBV19 and TRBJ2-5; 8 bases map to TRBD2. CDR1 is LNHDA, CDR2 SQIVND, per germline (reference sequence). The CDR3 extends over 17 amino acids. V lost 7 bases, J lost 5 bases, and 18 bases stayed unmatched. The CDR3 loop is CASTSTGRGGTGETQYF. CDR3 DNA: TGTGCCAGTACCTCTACCGGGCGCGGGGGGACGGGGGAGACCCAGTACTTC. The full variable domain, rest sourced from reference TRBV19 and TRBJ2-5, is DGGITQSPKYLFRKEGQNVTLSCEQNLNHDAMYWYRQDPGQGLRLIYYSQIVNDFQKGDIAEGYSVSREKKESFPLTVTSAQKNPTAFYLCASTSTGRGGTGETQYFGPGTRLLVL.

V and J are TRBV29-1 and TRBJ1-1; D is ambiguous. V lost 7 bases to trimming and J lost 2 bases, with 11 bases between them. Per germline, CDR1 SQVTM and CDR2 ANQGSEA. The CDR3 extends over 12 amino acids. CDR3 coding DNA: TGCAGCGCCTGCCAGGCAAACACTGAAGCTTTCTTT. As protein: CSACQANTEAFF.

The rearrangement uses TRBV12-5 and TRBJ1-2; a possible D gene is TRBD1 (5 bases). This CDR3 contains 14 residues. CDR1 LGHNT and CDR2 FRNRAP come from the germline V gene. Trimming took 2 bases from V and 7 from J, leaving 14 bases between them. In DNA form, the CDR3 reads TGTGCTAGTGGTTTGTTGACAGTTCCCCCTGGCTACACCTTC. Encoded protein: CASGLLTVPPGYTF.

V gene TRBV4-3 combines with J gene TRBJ2-2; maybe TRBD1 (6 bases). V shed 1 base and J shed 3 bases, with 15 bases lying between them. Germline V lookup: CDR1 LGHNA, CDR2 YSLEER. The CDR3 covers 17 residues. CDR3 sequence: CASSQGDGTPDTGELFF. The CDR3, as DNA: TGCGCCAGCAGCCAAGGGGACGGGACACCAGACACCGGGGAGCTGTTTTTT.

The J gene is TRBJ2-6, the V gene TRBV10-2; D is unresolved. V gave up 7 bases and J gave up 0 bases, with 13 bases separating them. Germline loops: CDR1 WSHSY, CDR2 SAAADI. CDR3 length: 16 residues. Here the CDR3 reads CASTPGRFSGANVLTF. DNA for the CDR3: TGCGCCAGCACCCCAGGAAGGTTCTCTGGGGCCAACGTCCTGACTTTC.

The chain employs TRBV6-1 and TRBJ1-1, with 12 bases lining up with TRBD1. J lost 2 bases, V lost 4 bases, and 14 bases had no gene match. CDR3 length: 19 amino acids. Germline-derived CDR1 and CDR2 are MNHNS and SASEGT. The CDR3 loop reads CASSGGTGTGGAYNTEAFF. CDR3 nucleotide sequence: TGTGCCAGCAGTGGAGGAACCGGGACAGGGGGCGCGTATAACACTGAAGCTTTCTTT.

This clone came up once. V gene TRBV7-3 combines with J gene TRBJ2-1; D perhaps matches TRBD1 (6 bases). Trimming stripped 5 bases from V and 9 bases from J, with 14 bases between. The CDR3 runs 13 residues. Germline CDR1 and CDR2: SGHTA and FQGTGA. CDR3 region: CASSATGFSEQFF. The CDR3 nucleotides read TGTGCCAGCAGCGCAACAGGGTTTTCTGAGCAGTTCTTC.

The chain carries TRBV28 and TRBJ1-2, with D possibly being TRBD1 (5 bases). Trimming took 7 bases from V and 3 from J, leaving 27 bases between them. Germline CDR1 is MDHEN and CDR2 is SYDVKM. The CDR3 runs to 18 residues. The CDR3, as DNA: TGTGCCAGCACCCTTGGGGAATTCGGTGACAGCCCCTACTATGGCTACACCTTC. As protein: CASTLGEFGDSPYYGYTF.

This chain links TRBV19 with TRBJ1-5; 12 bases fit TRBD1. There are 17 residues in the CDR3. The germline gives CDR1 LNHDA, CDR2 SQIVND (reference sequence). V lost 5 bases to trimming and J lost 2 bases; unmatched junction nucleotides: 7. This CDR3 is CASSSGQGAMGNQPQHF. The CDR3 region has the DNA TGTGCCAGTAGTTCGGGACAGGGGGCAATGGGCAATCAGCCCCAGCATTTT. The entire variable domain, with the rest obtained from reference TRBV19 and TRBJ1-5, is as follows: DGGITQSPKYLFRKEGQNVTLSCEQNLNHDAMYWYRQDPGQGLRLIYYSQIVNDFQKGDIAEGYSVSREKKESFPLTVTSAQKNPTAFYLCASSSGQGAMGNQPQHFGDGTRLSIL.